Reported below is one TCR beta chain. What it recognizes is unknown. The data derive from a study of cytomegalovirus exposure and HLA in healthy donors. Study-wide findings and caveats: Most subjects' HLA-A and HLA-B alleles were reportedly predicted from TCR beta sequences.

Use of 60 Vbeta and 13 Jbeta primers characterized the PCR. The method was immunoSEQ multiplex PCR; TCRdb's version includes in-frame clones alone and lacks a portion of them. This sample has roughly 100,000 clones; 75% to 80% occur once, and the top ten carry 9.6%. The CDR3 covers 16 residues. Trimming shortened V by 2 bases and J by 10 bases, and 21 bases separated the two germline ends. Germline-derived CDR1 and CDR2 are SGHVS and FNYEAQ. The V gene is TRBV7-6, the J gene TRBJ2-1, with D perhaps matching TRBD1 (6 bases). The source material was PBMCs. This clonotype was obtained from a male donor in good health and CMV-seropositive. The CDR3 region is CASSLSRDTRGGEQFF. As DNA, the CDR3 is TGTGCCAGCAGCTTAAGTCGGGACACCAGGGGTGGGGAGCAGTTCTTC.